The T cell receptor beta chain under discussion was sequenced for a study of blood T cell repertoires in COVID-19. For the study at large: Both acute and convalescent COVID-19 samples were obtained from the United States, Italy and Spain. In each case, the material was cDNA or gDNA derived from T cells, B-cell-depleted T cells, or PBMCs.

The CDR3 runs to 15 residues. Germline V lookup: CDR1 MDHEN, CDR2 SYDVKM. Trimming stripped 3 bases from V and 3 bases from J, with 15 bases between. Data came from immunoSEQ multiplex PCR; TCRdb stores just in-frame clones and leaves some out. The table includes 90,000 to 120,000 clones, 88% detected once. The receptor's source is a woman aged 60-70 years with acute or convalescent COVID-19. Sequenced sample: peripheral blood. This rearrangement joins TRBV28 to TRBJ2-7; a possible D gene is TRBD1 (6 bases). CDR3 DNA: TGTGCCAGCAGTTTTTACAGGGACGGCATCTACGAGCAGTACTTC. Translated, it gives CASSFYRDGIYEQYF.